A selection of T cell receptor beta chains follows, all from one sample in a study of blood T cells in healthy people across ages. From the 5' RACE reads, TCRdb called clonotypes with MiXCR, one entry per CDR3 protein. This table holds 800,000 to 1,300,000 distinct CDR3 sequences, around 25% found once. These data were also reused for a study on T cells of mothers and their children.

The sample taken for sequencing was blood. All receptors come from a girl aged 2 to 10 in good health. Both conserved end residues are part of each CDR3. The D gene is left open where the match is weak. Size tells how often a clone was seen (once, few, many) or the class of an expanded clone, and some rows leave it out.

TRBJ1-1	TRBV28	once	14	.	CASSPPSGERQAFF	TGTGCCAGCAGTCCACCCAGTGGAGAGAGACAAGCTTTCTTT
TRBJ1-1	TRBV4-3	few	16	.	CASSQDRGPGVARAFF	TGCGCCAGCAGCCAAGATAGAGGGCCAGGCGTAGCTCGAGCTTTCTTT
TRBJ2-3	TRBV29-1	few	15	.	CSVSSMEGSGDTQYF	TGCAGCGTTAGCTCAATGGAGGGCTCAGGAGATACGCAGTATTTT
TRBJ1-1	TRBV28	few	11	.	CASSMGVEAFF	TGTGCCAGCAGCATGGGGGTTGAAGCTTTCTTT
TRBJ2-7	TRBV20-1	.	14	TRBD2	CSATLGLAGTEQYF	TGCAGTGCTACCTTAGGACTAGCGGGAACCGAGCAGTACTTC
TRBJ2-5	TRBV7-2	.	13	TRBD1	CASSLGGTEAGIF	TGTGCCAGCAGCTTAGGGGGGACAGAAGCAGGGATCTTC
TRBJ1-2	TRBV7-9	.	14	.	CASSARSAFYGYTF	TGTGCCAGCAGCGCTCGGTCAGCCTTCTATGGCTACACCTTC
TRBJ2-2	TRBV2	.	15	.	CASSPSGRHTGELFF	TGTGCCAGTAGCCCCAGTGGGAGGCACACCGGGGAGCTGTTTTTT
TRBJ1-2	TRBV13	.	16	.	CASSLQNRAYDPSCTF	TGTGCCAGCAGCTTACAAAACCGGGCCTATGACCCATCCTGCACCTTC
TRBJ1-2	TRBV28	once	15	.	CASRVGQSTNYGYTF	TGTGCCAGCAGGGTTGGACAAAGTACTAACTATGGCTACACCTTC
TRBJ2-7	TRBV5-1	many	11	.	CASSGGNEQYF	TGCGCCAGCAGCGGCGGGAACGAGCAGTACTTC
TRBJ2-7	TRBV29-1	.	14	TRBD1	CSAGGQGGPDEQYF	TGCAGCGCCGGGGGACAGGGAGGGCCCGACGAGCAGTACTTC
TRBJ1-2	TRBV3-1	.	12	.	CASSQVGKGYTF	TGTGCCAGCAGCCAAGTGGGTAAAGGCTACACCTTC
TRBJ2-5	TRBV4-2	.	14	TRBD2	CASSQTSVQETQYF	TGTGCCAGCAGCCAAACTAGCGTTCAAGAGACCCAGTACTTC
TRBJ1-2	TRBV5-1	.	15	TRBD1	CASSAGGAENYGYTF	TGCGCCAGCAGTGCAGGGGGCGCAGAGAACTATGGCTACACCTTC
TRBJ1-2	TRBV27	.	14	.	CASSLTGWNYGYTF	TGTGCCAGCAGTTTGACAGGTTGGAACTATGGCTACACCTTC
TRBJ2-2	TRBV4-3	.	18	.	CASSQARSGLTNTGELFF	TGCGCCAGCAGCCAAGCGAGGAGCGGGCTTACGAACACCGGGGAGCTGTTTTTT
TRBJ2-5	TRBV3-1	.	12	.	CASSPAESFQYF	TGTGCCAGCAGCCCCGCGGAATCGTTCCAGTACTTC
TRBJ2-3	TRBV29-1	few	15	.	CSVDVSGSSTDTQCF	TGCAGCGTTGATGTAAGCGGATCTAGCACAGATACGCAGTGTTTT
TRBJ2-5	TRBV13	.	16	.	CASSFWQRSYQETQYF	TGTGCCAGCAGCTTCTGGCAGAGATCGTACCAAGAGACCCAGTACTTC
TRBJ2-3	TRBV7-2	.	16	.	CASSSGRGGLWDTQYF	TGTGCCAGCAGCTCCGGCCGTGGGGGACTCTGGGATACGCAGTATTTT
TRBJ2-1	TRBV5-1	.	16	.	CASSLQAGDWIDEQFF	TGCGCCAGCAGCTTGCAGGCAGGGGACTGGATCGATGAGCAGTTCTTC
TRBJ2-2	TRBV14	few	12	.	CASNRNTGELFF	TGTGCCAGCAACAGAAACACCGGGGAGCTGTTTTTT
TRBJ2-5	TRBV14	.	12	.	CASSSGWETQYF	TGTGCCAGCAGCTCGGGCTGGGAGACCCAGTACTTC
TRBJ1-2	TRBV6-6	.	16	TRBD1	CASSAGQGAGLHGYTF	TGTGCCAGCAGTGCGGGACAGGGGGCAGGATTGCATGGCTACACCTTC
TRBJ2-7	TRBV5-1	few	17	.	CASSLNSHERPTYEQYF	TGCGCCAGCAGCTTAAATAGTCACGAGCGGCCAACCTACGAGCAGTACTTC
TRBJ1-5	TRBV12-3/TRBV12-4	.	16	.	CASSGNLGRGGQPQNF	TGTGCCAGCAGTGGCAATTTGGGCCGGGGGGGTCAGCCCCAGAATTTT